The entry that follows covers one TCR beta chain sequence. This specimen comes from a study of HIV-infected patients and healthy controls. The V segment lost 5 bases and the J segment 5 bases; nucleotides outside the gene matches: 3. Per the germline V gene, CDR1 is LGHNA and CDR2 is YSLEER. The CDR3 contains 13 residues. TCRdb fed the 5' RACE reads into MiXCR, producing one record per CDR3 protein. The table has 70,000 or so distinct CDR3 sequences, 16% seen once. The specimen was CD4+ T cells from blood. The source is a human donor in good health. This sequence joins TRBV4-3 and TRBJ1-1; the match to TRBD1 covers 9 bases. DNA for the CDR3: TGCGCCAGCAGCTTGGACAGGGGTACTGAAGCTTTCTTT. Protein sequence: CASSLDRGTEAFF.